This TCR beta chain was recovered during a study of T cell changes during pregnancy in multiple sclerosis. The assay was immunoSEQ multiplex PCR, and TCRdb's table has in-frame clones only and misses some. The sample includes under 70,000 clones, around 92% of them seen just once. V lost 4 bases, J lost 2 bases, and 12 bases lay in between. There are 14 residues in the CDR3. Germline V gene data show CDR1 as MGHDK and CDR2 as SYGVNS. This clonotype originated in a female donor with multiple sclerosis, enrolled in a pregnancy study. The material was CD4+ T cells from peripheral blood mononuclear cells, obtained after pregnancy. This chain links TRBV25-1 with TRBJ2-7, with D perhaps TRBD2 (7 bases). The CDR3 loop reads CASSGEGHPYEQYF. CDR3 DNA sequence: TGTGCCAGCAGTGGGGAGGGACATCCCTACGAGCAGTACTTC.